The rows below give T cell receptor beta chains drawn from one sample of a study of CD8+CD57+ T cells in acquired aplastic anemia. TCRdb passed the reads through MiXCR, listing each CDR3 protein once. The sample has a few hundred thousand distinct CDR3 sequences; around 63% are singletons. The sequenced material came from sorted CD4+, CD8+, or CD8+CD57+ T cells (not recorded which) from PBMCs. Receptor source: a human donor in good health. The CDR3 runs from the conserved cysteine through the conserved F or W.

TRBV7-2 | CASSRPGTYEQYF
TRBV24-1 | CATSEGGSYEQYF
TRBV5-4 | CASSSQTRANTGELFF
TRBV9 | CASSVGVSSGNTIYF
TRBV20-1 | CSAREGQTSGANVLTF
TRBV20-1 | CSATGESYGYTF
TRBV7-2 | CASSSPGIQEQYF
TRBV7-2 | CASSIGTGEDTQYF
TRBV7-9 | CASSSARQGAPPLHF
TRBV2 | CASTQNNEQFF
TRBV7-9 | CASSQGQGANTEAFF
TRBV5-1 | CASSPGQGARYEQYF
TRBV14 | CASSPYGTGLVEQYF
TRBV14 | CASSPGVVGETQYF
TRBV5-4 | CASSEFSGSYYEQYF
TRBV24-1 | CATSDAGATGREQYF